Following are 8 T cell receptor beta chains from one sample sequenced in a study of shared clonotypes between healthy human individuals (dated by TCRdb to the early 2020s). The library was built by means of the immunoSEQ multiplex PCR assay. The table comes from immuneACCESS by way of TCRdb, which keeps in-frame sequences with V and J called. Part of the clones is missing from these tables; in studies checked, under half for an unresolved V gene and the rest for unknown reasons. Recorded for this sample are about 2.1 million clones; roughly 91% of them occurred a single time. Approximately 1.7% of the sample rests with the top ten. CD8 naive samples were obtained by positive selection for CCR7 among CD45RO-negative cells, yielding a CD45RA+CCR7+ population from which TemRA cells were excluded. Sequencing used naive CD8+ T cells from PBMCs. The cell subset or site label for this specimen denotes: CD45RA+CCR7+. These TCRs come from a man aged 18 to 29 in good health. Some clones in this sample may be carry-over from other donors' samples.

A word on this clone: This sample also contains other DNA sequences that code for the same CDR3. The V gene is TRBV7-9, the J gene TRBJ2-7, with D tentatively TRBD1 (5 bases). There are 14 residues in the CDR3. V dropped 3 bases and J dropped 0 bases, with 9 bases sitting between them. Germline values: CDR1 SEHNR, CDR2 FQNEAQ (reference sequence). CDR3 bases: TGTGCCAGCAGCTTGGACACATCCTCCTACGAGCAGTACTTC. It specifies CASSLDTSSYEQYF.

In this sample, this clone turned up a few times. The rearrangement links TRBV7-6 to TRBJ2-2; 8 bases fit TRBD1. Germline lookup yields CDR1 SGHVS and CDR2 FNYEAQ. J was trimmed by 10 bases and V by 6 bases; bases with no gene match: 13. The CDR3 is made up of 15 amino acids. CDR3 nucleotide sequence: TGTGCCAGCAGTTGGGGACAGGTTGGTCCCATGGAGCTGTTTTTT. This codes for CASSWGQVGPMELFF.

The J gene is TRBJ1-1, the V gene TRBV5-1, with D uncertain. This CDR3 has 14 amino acids. The germline V gene has CDR1 SGHRS and CDR2 YFSETQ. The ends were cut back, 0 bases at V and 5 bases at J, with 11 bases in the middle. This chain's CDR3 is CASSLDGPGTEAFF. The CDR3 DNA reads as TGCGCCAGCAGCTTGGACGGGCCTGGTACTGAAGCTTTCTTT. Complete variable domain (other parts from reference TRBV5-1 and TRBJ1-1): KAGVTQTPRYLIKTRGQQVTLSCSPISGHRSVSWYQQTPGQGLQFLFEYFSETQRNKGNFPGRFSGRQFSNSRSEMNVSTLELGDSALYLCASSLDGPGTEAFFGQGTRLTVV.

The chain has TRBV9 and TRBJ1-4, with D possibly matching TRBD1 (5 bases). Germline values: CDR1 SGDLS, CDR2 YYNGEE. Trimming removed 0 bases at V and 9 bases at J, with 15 bases between. This CDR3 has 15 amino acids. CDR3 residues: CASSVGYGKGQKLFF. The CDR3 DNA reads as TGTGCCAGCAGCGTAGGTTACGGGAAGGGGCAAAAACTGTTTTTT.

The chain recombines TRBV28 with TRBJ1-5; D call uncertain. Trimming cost V 7 bases and J 7 bases, with 14 bases left between them. The CDR3 contains 13 residues. CDR1 MDHEN and CDR2 SYDVKM come from the germline V gene. In DNA form, the CDR3 reads TGTGCCAGCATGGCAAGTCTGGGGCAGCCCCAGCATTTT. This codes for CASMASLGQPQHF.

This chain connects TRBV28 to TRBJ1-5; TRBD1 might be the D (6 bases). Germline assignment: CDR1 MDHEN and CDR2 SYDVKM. The CDR3 is made up of 16 amino acids. The V end lost 4 bases, the J end lost 1 base, and 14 bases lay between the germline ends. CDR3 sequence (DNA): TGTGCCAGCAGTTCGTATGGGGGGGCGAGCAATCAGCCCCAGCATTTT. Its translation is CASSSYGGASNQPQHF.

This clone has just a few counts. V usage is TRBV11-2 and J usage is TRBJ2-7; 7 bases align to TRBD1. This CDR3 is 13 amino acids long. V lost 4 bases to trimming and J lost 6 bases; unmatched junction nucleotides: 6. In germline, CDR1 is SGHAT, CDR2 FQNNGV. In nucleotides, the CDR3 is TGTGCCAGCAGCTCCCGGGACAGTCCCGAGCAGTACTTC. Protein: CASSSRDSPEQYF.

This clone was recorded only once. This chain uses TRBV13 with TRBJ2-3, with 11 positions matching TRBD2. J lost 1 base, V lost 4 bases, and 4 bases had no gene match. The CDR3 length is 16 residues. Per germline, CDR1 PRHDT and CDR2 FYEKMQ (reference sequence). CDR3 sequence: CASSWRTSGRTDTQYF. The CDR3 DNA is TGTGCCAGCAGCTGGCGGACTAGCGGGCGCACAGATACGCAGTATTTT. The whole variable domain, filled in from reference TRBV13 and TRBJ2-3, reads AAGVIQSPRHLIKEKRETATLKCYPIPRHDTVYWYQQGPGQDPQFLISFYEKMQSDKGSIPDRFSAQQFSDYHSELNMSSLELGDSALYFCASSWRTSGRTDTQYFGPGTRLTVL.